A selection of T cell receptor beta chains follows, all from one sample in a study of cytomegalovirus exposure and HLA in healthy donors. Using immunoSEQ multiplex PCR, the repertoire was profiled, and TCRdb retains in-frame clones only, with some absent. Of about 120,000 clones listed, roughly three fifths are singletons. Sequencing input: PBMCs. Receptors originate from a woman between 40 and 50 years old in good health and CMV-seropositive. Both conserved end residues are part of each CDR3. The order of the fields is D gene, V gene, clone size, J gene, CDR3 protein, CDR3 DNA. D genes are given only for firm matches. Clone size is stated in some rows and not others, as once, few, many or a class when expanded.

TRBD1	TRBV4-3	.	TRBJ2-5	CASSRVGPDLQGSRGETQYF	TGCGCCAGCAGCCGGGTTGGCCCCGACTTACAGGGGTCGCGTGGGGAGACCCAGTACTTC
.	TRBV2	.	TRBJ2-7	CASSLRGGTYEQYF	TGTGCCAGCTCGCTCCGTGGGGGCACTTACGAGCAGTACTTC
TRBD2	TRBV5-1	few	TRBJ2-3	CASSWGLAGAIDTQYF	TGCGCCAGCAGCTGGGGGCTAGCGGGAGCTATAGATACGCAGTATTTT
.	TRBV6-5	.	TRBJ2-7	CASSLVISGFSYEQYF	TGTGCCAGCAGTTTAGTAATTTCGGGGTTCTCCTACGAGCAGTACTTC
TRBD1	TRBV28	.	TRBJ2-5	CASSHPRQGARETQYF	TGTGCCAGCAGTCACCCCCGACAGGGGGCACGGGAGACCCAGTACTTC
TRBD1	TRBV19	.	TRBJ1-2	CASSIVGTGGSGGYTF	TGTGCCAGTAGTATAGTGGGGACAGGGGGTTCCGGTGGCTACACCTTC
.	TRBV7-8	.	TRBJ2-2	CASSPKSWGNTGELFF	TGTGCCAGCAGCCCCAAGAGCTGGGGCAACACCGGGGAGCTGTTTTTT
.	TRBV5-1	few	TRBJ2-1	CASSYSGEQFF	TGCGCCAGCAGCTATAGCGGCGAGCAGTTCTTC
TRBD2	TRBV19	.	TRBJ2-1	CASSIWGPGAGVYEQFF	TGTGCCAGTAGTATTTGGGGCCCCGGGGCGGGAGTCTATGAGCAGTTCTTC
TRBD2	TRBV25-1	.	TRBJ2-5	CASSEGAGGGETQYF	TGTGCCAGCAGTGAGGGGGCGGGAGGCGGGGAGACCCAGTACTTC
.	TRBV5-1	few	TRBJ2-1	CASSFSPFGGDEQFF	TGCGCCAGCAGCTTTTCGCCATTTGGAGGGGATGAGCAGTTCTTC
TRBD2	TRBV19	.	TRBJ2-2	CASSLTSGSAGELFF	TGTGCCAGTAGTCTCACTAGCGGGAGTGCCGGGGAGCTGTTTTTT
.	TRBV6-1	.	TRBJ2-1	CASSDPSAAGKYNEQFF	TGTGCCAGCAGTGACCCCTCCGCGGCAGGGAAATACAATGAGCAGTTCTTC
.	TRBV7-2	few	TRBJ2-7	CASSTRGGADSYEQYF	TGTGCCAGCAGCACTCGGGGCGGGGCAGATTCCTACGAGCAGTACTTC
TRBD1	TRBV28	once	TRBJ1-2	CASSPGQGQISF	TGTGCCAGCAGTCCGGGACAGGGGCAAATTTCCTTC
.	TRBV12-5	.	TRBJ2-3	CASGLVADTQYF	TGTGCTAGTGGTTTGGTCGCAGATACGCAGTATTTT
.	TRBV5-1	.	TRBJ2-6	CASSLAGLLSGANVLTF	TGCGCCAGCAGCTTGGCAGGACTACTCTCTGGGGCCAACGTCCTGACTTTC
TRBD1	TRBV5-4	once	TRBJ2-5	CASRNRGRETQYF	TGTGCCAGCAGGAACAGGGGGCGAGAGACCCAGTACTTC
TRBD2	TRBV6-5	.	TRBJ2-5	CASSLLATQTQYF	TGTGCCAGCAGTCTACTAGCGACCCAGACCCAGTACTTC
.	TRBV4-1	once	TRBJ2-3	CASSQVGGGTDTQYF	TGCGCCAGCAGCCAAGTGGGCGGGGGCACAGATACGCAGTATTTT
TRBD1	TRBV16	.	TRBJ1-2	CASSPTGLGYTF	TGTGCCAGCAGCCCGACAGGGTTAGGCTACACCTTC
.	TRBV7-9	.	TRBJ2-7	CASSLVRGGGYEQYF	TGTGCCAGCAGCTTAGTAAGGGGAGGAGGCTACGAGCAGTACTTC
.	TRBV29-1	few	TRBJ2-1	CSVSSHNEQFF	TGCAGCGTTTCTAGTCACAATGAGCAGTTCTTC
.	TRBV28	.	TRBJ2-7	CASSFSYLRYEQYF	TGTGCCAGCAGTTTTTCGTACCTGCGATACGAGCAGTACTTC
.	TRBV9	.	TRBJ1-2	CASSVDGNGYTF	TGTGCCAGCAGCGTAGACGGGAATGGCTACACCTTC
.	TRBV29-1	.	TRBJ2-7	CSVARRGSYEQYF	TGCAGCGTAGCCCGGAGGGGCTCCTACGAGCAGTACTTC
TRBD1	TRBV28	.	TRBJ2-3	CASSRPGQGADTQYF	TGTGCCAGCAGCCGCCCGGGACAGGGAGCAGATACGCAGTATTTT
TRBD1	TRBV28	.	TRBJ1-1	CASSFYTGGGTEAFF	TGTGCCAGCAGTTTTTATACAGGGGGCGGCACTGAAGCTTTCTTT
TRBD2	TRBV7-8	.	TRBJ2-1	CASSLGVAGLNEQFF	TGTGCCAGCAGCTTAGGGGTAGCGGGATTGAATGAGCAGTTCTTC
.	TRBV23-1	.	TRBJ2-5	CARYYRGRETQYF	TGCGCCAGATATTATAGGGGTAGGGAGACCCAGTACTTC
.	TRBV15	few	TRBJ2-1	CATSSWAGFSYNEQFF	TGTGCCACCAGCAGCTGGGCGGGGTTTTCCTACAATGAGCAGTTCTTC
.	TRBV4-3	.	TRBJ2-5	CASSQESSPRGTQYF	TGCGCCAGCAGCCAAGAGTCTAGCCCCCGGGGGACCCAGTACTTC
.	TRBV7-8	.	TRBJ1-4	CASSLGRYGATNEKLFF	TGTGCCAGCAGCTTAGGCCGATACGGAGCAACTAATGAAAAACTGTTTTTT
TRBD2	TRBV19	.	TRBJ2-5	CASSTGLADWGTQETQYF	TGTGCCAGTAGTACGGGACTAGCGGACTGGGGAACCCAAGAGACCCAGTACTTC
.	TRBV19	.	TRBJ1-5	CASSTTEHSNQPQHF	TGTGCCAGTAGTACGACAGAGCATAGCAATCAGCCCCAGCATTTT
.	TRBV7-9	.	TRBJ2-2	CSSSPRSLTSQNTGELFF	TGTTCCAGCAGCCCCCGGTCCCTAACTAGCCAGAACACCGGGGAGCTGTTTTTT
.	TRBV28	.	TRBJ2-1	CASSLPPGNYNEQFF	TGTGCCAGCAGTTTACCCCCGGGAAACTACAATGAGCAGTTCTTC
TRBD2	TRBV4-3	.	TRBJ2-3	CASRLTSGSTDTQYF	TGCGCCAGCAGGCTGACTAGCGGGAGCACAGATACGCAGTATTTT
TRBD1	TRBV7-8	.	TRBJ2-5	CASSLNRGKQTQYF	TGTGCCAGCAGCCTTAACAGGGGTAAACAGACCCAGTACTTC
.	TRBV14	.	TRBJ2-1	CASSQIGVYNEQFF	TGTGCCAGCAGCCAAATCGGGGTCTACAATGAGCAGTTCTTC
.	TRBV14	.	TRBJ2-7	CASSRRFGSAYEQYF	TGTGCCAGCAGCCGTCGGTTCGGGTCCGCCTACGAGCAGTACTTC
TRBD2	TRBV7-9	few	TRBJ2-1	CASTPERENEQFF	TGTGCCAGCACCCCCGAGCGGGAGAATGAGCAGTTCTTC
.	TRBV25-1	.	TRBJ1-5	CASSESSNQPQHF	TGTGCCAGCAGTGAATCCTCCAATCAGCCCCAGCATTTT
.	TRBV28	.	TRBJ1-2	CASNSGIYGYTF	TGTGCCAGCAACAGTGGAATCTATGGCTACACCTTC
.	TRBV4-3	.	TRBJ2-1	CASSPGGYNEQFF	TGCGCCAGCAGCCCCGGGGGATACAATGAGCAGTTCTTC
.	TRBV5-6	.	TRBJ1-5	CASSSQVLGYSNQPQHF	TGTGCCAGCAGCTCCCAGGTATTAGGTTATAGCAATCAGCCCCAGCATTTT